This TCR beta chain was captured in a study of naive and memory T cell subsets. Findings and caveats of the study: Especially in CD8 cells, naive repertoires contained a few larger clonotypes, possibly CD45RA-re-expressing memory cells. Over 85% of naive TCR sequences appeared only once, unlike memory subsets. There was no ground truth to check naive and memory subset results.

There are 13 residues in the CDR3. The germline gives CDR1 MNHEY, CDR2 SVGEGT. V gave up 6 bases and J gave up 8 bases, with 17 bases separating them. This clonotype was seen repeatedly, ten times or more. Its antigen is not known. Separate alpha and beta amplification began at the second PCR step. The beta constant-region primer was an equimolar mix of two oligonucleotides covering TRBC1 and TRBC2. The ligated cDNA underwent four PCR rounds using SP2 and nested alpha and beta constant-region primers. Each CDR3 protein is one row after TCRdb ran MiXCR on the UMI-ligation and nested PCR reads. Here the sample spans over 130,000 distinct CDR3 sequences, 15% to 25% being singletons.

This chain links TRBV6-2 or TRBV6-3 with TRBJ2-7; weak D call: TRBD2 (6 bases). The TCR was taken from a human donor in good health. Material for sequencing was naive CD8+ T cells from blood. In nucleotides, the CDR3 is TGTGCCAGCAGCACGGGACTCCGCCACAAGCAGTACTTC. Its translation is CASSTGLRHKQYF.